The following is a T cell receptor (beta chain) sequence with its context. The germline V gene has CDR1 SQVTM and CDR2 ANQGSEA. The CDR3 is 14 residues long. Trimming at V came to 3 bases and at J to 6 bases, leaving 6 bases not matched to a gene. Clones were read by immunoSEQ multiplex PCR, and TCRdb kept only the in-frame ones, dropping some. Of about 12,000 clones listed, approximately 93% were seen once; the top ten hold over 1.2%. Blood CD4+ CD25-high CD127-low regulatory T cells supplied the genomic DNA template. The entry originates in a study of regulatory and conventional T cells in RAG deficiency. The sample was also reused in another study, on regulatory T cells. As reported in that work: Amplification used 52 TRBV primers and 13 TRBJ primers. In patients, unique TRB V-J pairs were restricted and V/J usage skewed, especially in Tregs.

The V and J genes are TRBV29-1 and TRBJ2-2; TRBD2 matches at 8 bases. The receptor comes from a human donor in good health. Sequenced material: CD127- CD25+ CD4+ Tregs sorted from blood. CDR3: CSVEISGVSGELFF. CDR3 bases: TGCAGCGTTGAGATTAGCGGGGTCTCCGGGGAGCTGTTTTTT.